Described below is a single T cell receptor beta chain sequence and its context. The CDR3 covers 13 residues. The V gene lost 7 bases and the J gene lost 3 bases, with 11 bases spanning the gap. Germline V gene sequence: CDR1 SGHAT, CDR2 FQNNGV. The data were obtained in a study of shared clonotypes between healthy human individuals. The authors ran the assay at deep level. Assay used: immunoSEQ multiplex PCR; TCRdb lists only in-frame clones, some missing. This repertoire shows about 490,000 clones, 60% to 85% found once; its top ten account for over 10%. All of the donors resided in Nashville, Tennessee, and each was a Caucasian adult.

The receptor was isolated from a woman in her thirties or forties in good health. Some clones in this sample may be carry-over from other donors' samples. The V call is TRBV11-2, the J call TRBJ2-3; D call uncertain. Sequenced: PBMCs. The CDR3 loop is CASTRGFTDTQYF. In DNA form, the CDR3 reads TGTGCCAGCACGCGTGGGTTTACAGATACGCAGTATTTT.